This TCR beta chain came from a study of beta chain features in type 1 diabetes. General study results and limits: Type 1 diabetes patients had moderately but significantly shorter TCRB CDR3s in all four CD4+ subsets.

This clone has only a few counts. Its antigen remains unknown. Between the trimmed V and J ends, which lost 0 bases and 3 bases, there was a span of 6 bases. Germline assignment: CDR1 SGHDN and CDR2 FVKESK. This CDR3 has 15 residues. The isolated RNA, all of it, was reverse transcribed, so expressed TCRB transcripts were what got sequenced. The assay was immunoSEQ multiplex PCR, and TCRdb's table has in-frame clones only and misses some. Here the sample spans over 200,000 clones, approximately 10% being singletons. Material for sequencing was naive CD4+ T cells from blood. The source is a man aged 30 to 39 with type 1 diabetes. This chain joins TRBV14 and TRBJ1-6, with D possibly matching TRBD1 (6 bases). This CDR3 is CASSQDRGYNSPLHF. The CDR3 region has the DNA TGTGCCAGCAGCCAAGACAGGGGCTATAATTCACCCCTCCACTTT.